Below are 25 T cell receptor beta chains sequenced from a single sample in a study of cytomegalovirus exposure and HLA in healthy donors. PCR amplification relied on 60 Vbeta primers (plus 13 Jbeta primers). TCRdb's table, derived via immunoSEQ multiplex PCR, lists solely in-frame clones and lacks some. The sample has fewer than 200,000 clones; about 79% are singletons. The sample was PBMCs. These receptors were collected from a middle-aged man in good health and CMV-seropositive.

The sample holds a few counts of this clone. The J gene is TRBJ2-3, the V gene TRBV9; 11 bases align to TRBD2. After removal of 2 bases from V and 2 bases from J, the junction contained 4 bases not matched to a gene. CDR3 length equals 16 residues. Germline CDR1 SGDLS, CDR2 YYNGEE. The CDR3 protein is CASSVGTSGYTDTQYF. In DNA form, the CDR3 reads TGTGCCAGCAGCGTCGGGACTAGCGGATACACAGATACGCAGTATTTT.

The chain has TRBV18 and TRBJ1-5; weak D call: TRBD1 (6 bases). The CDR3 covers 15 residues. V was cut by 6 bases and J by 4 bases, with 16 bases left in between. The germline gives CDR1 KGHSH, CDR2 LQKENI. The DNA of the CDR3 is TGTGCCAGCTCCCCCATCATACAGGGAAATCAGCCCCAGCATTTT. It yields the protein CASSPIIQGNQPQHF.

The chain has TRBV2 and TRBJ1-5; D might be TRBD1 (6 bases). The germline gives CDR1 SNHLY, CDR2 FYNNEI. The V end lost 0 bases, the J end lost 0 bases, and 12 bases lay between the germline ends. This CDR3 has 17 amino acids. In DNA, the CDR3 is TGTGCCAGCAGTGAAGCGCTTCAGGGGTATAGCAATCAGCCCCAGCATTTT. It specifies CASSEALQGYSNQPQHF.

In this sample, this clone turned up once. V is TRBV6-6 and J is TRBJ2-2, with TRBD2 matching 10 bases. In germline, CDR1 is MNHNY, CDR2 SVGAGI (reference sequence). Trimming removed 0 bases from V and 7 bases from J; junction bases left unmatched: 5. This CDR3 contains 16 residues. CDR3 nucleotide sequence: TGTGCCAGCAGTTACTCAAGCGGGAGGGCGGGCGGGGAGCTGTTTTTT. Amino acid sequence: CASSYSSGRAGGELFF.

V and J are TRBV19 and TRBJ2-6; TRBD1 is a possible D gene (5 bases). The V gene's germline CDR1 is LNHDA and CDR2 SQIVND (reference sequence). The V end was cut by 7 bases, the J end by 0 bases, with 16 bases between. The CDR3 totals 17 residues. The CDR3 DNA is TGTGCCAGTATCCCTGGCGGCACAGGCTCTGGGGCCAACGTCCTGACTTTC. This codes for CASIPGGTGSGANVLTF.

This clone was seen a few times. The chain links TRBV25-1 to TRBJ2-3; 7 bases agree with TRBD2. Trimming removed 3 bases from V and 6 bases from J; junction bases left unmatched: 9. This CDR3 spans 15 amino acids. Germline CDR1 and CDR2: MGHDK and SYGVNS. CDR3 sequence reads: CASSERESRADTQYF. CDR3 nucleotides: TGTGCCAGCAGTGAGCGGGAGTCTCGGGCTGATACGCAGTATTTT.

This clone was seen more than once but under ten times. The gene calls are TRBV19 and TRBJ1-4; 8 positions agree with TRBD1. There are 14 residues in the CDR3. V lost 9 bases to trimming and J lost 10 bases; unmatched junction nucleotides: 13. Germline lookup yields CDR1 LNHDA and CDR2 SQIVND (reference sequence). CDR3 sequence reads: CASKNIGQGGKLFF. The CDR3 DNA sequence: TGTGCCAGCAAAAACATAGGACAGGGAGGAAAACTGTTTTTT.

The rearrangement uses TRBV6-5 and TRBJ2-5; possibly TRBD1 for D (5 bases). CDR3 size: 11 residues. The V end was cut by 4 bases, the J end by 5 bases, with 5 bases between. CDR1 and CDR2 from the germline V gene are MNHEY and SVGAGI. The CDR3 protein is CASSSGETQYF. The CDR3 region has the DNA TGTGCCAGCAGTTCAGGGGAGACCCAGTACTTC.

V and J are TRBV5-8 and TRBJ1-1; 8 nucleotides line up with TRBD1. V lost 3 bases to trimming and J lost 4 bases; unmatched junction nucleotides: 11. CDR1 and CDR2 (germline): SGHTS, YDEGEE. The CDR3 runs to 16 residues. The CDR3 loop reads CASSSRIGQGGTEAFF. CDR3 coding DNA: TGTGCCAGCAGCTCTAGAATCGGACAGGGTGGCACTGAAGCTTTCTTT.

This chain joins TRBV2 and TRBJ2-3; TRBD2 matches 11 bases. The V gene's germline CDR1 is SNHLY and CDR2 FYNNEI. The ends lost 8 bases at V and 4 bases at J; junction bases unmatched: 26. CDR3 length: 21 residues. The CDR3 sequence: CASGPGTSGHTSSNDADTQYF. The DNA of the CDR3 is TGTGCCAGCGGACCCGGGACTAGCGGACATACCTCTAGCAACGATGCAGATACGCAGTATTTT.

The chain uses TRBV29-1 and TRBJ2-2; 16 nucleotides align to TRBD2. J gave up 6 bases and V 4 bases, and 8 bases lay outside the gene matches. CDR3 size: 17 residues. Germline assignment: CDR1 SQVTM and CDR2 ANQGSEA. The CDR3 DNA is TGCAGCGTTGCCGGGACTAGCGGGAGGGGTTGGGCCGGGGAGCTGTTTTTT. It translates to CSVAGTSGRGWAGELFF.

The CDR3 DNA follows: TGTGCCATCAGCACAGGGTTCGGCAATCAGCCCCAGCATTTT. Translating it yields CAISTGFGNQPQHF. The genes are TRBV10-3 and TRBJ1-5, with D tentatively TRBD1 (6 bases). Per the germline V gene, CDR1 is ENHRY and CDR2 is SYGVKD. Deletions cut 6 bases from V and 2 bases from J, with 11 bases between. This CDR3 is built from 14 residues.

V is TRBV5-6 and J is TRBJ2-1, with D perhaps matching TRBD1 (6 bases). Germline V CDR1 and CDR2: SGHDT, YYEEEE. The CDR3 contains 13 residues. V lost 4 bases to trimming and J lost 8 bases, with 13 bases between them. The CDR3 nucleotides read TGTGCCAGCAGCGTTGTACAGGGCTATGAGCAGTTCTTC. It translates to CASSVVQGYEQFF.

This sequence joins TRBV11-2 and TRBJ2-7; tentative D call: TRBD2 (7 bases). This CDR3 has 16 amino acids. Germline V lookup: CDR1 SGHAT, CDR2 FQNNGV. V lost 3 bases, J lost 3 bases, and 18 bases lay in between. CDR3 amino acids: CASSLGPGGLRYEQYF. The CDR3 coding sequence is TGTGCCAGCAGCTTGGGACCCGGGGGGCTTCGCTACGAGCAGTACTTC.

This clone was counted a single time. At one of its ends the junction is not consistent with the germline gene, which may arise from a read error. V usage is TRBV5-1 and J usage is TRBJ1-1; weak D call: TRBD1 (6 bases). CDR3 length: 13 residues. Germline CDR1 reads SGHRS; CDR2 reads YFSETQ. The CDR3 nucleotides are TGCGCCAGCAGCGATGGGTACGGGGGGCGTCTAACATTT. It translates to CASSDGYGGRLTF.

V is TRBV5-1 and J is TRBJ1-3, with D possibly being TRBD1 (5 bases). V was shortened by 0 bases and J by 0 bases, with 13 bases between the two germline ends. This CDR3 is 17 amino acids long. Germline V gene sequence: CDR1 SGHRS, CDR2 YFSETQ. The CDR3 spells CASSLAPGRSSGNTIYF. In DNA, the CDR3 is TGCGCCAGCAGCTTGGCCCCAGGGCGAAGCTCTGGAAACACCATATATTTT.

The chain couples TRBV18 to TRBJ1-4, with D tentatively TRBD1 (5 bases). The germline CDR1 and CDR2 sequences are KGHSH and LQKENI. This CDR3 contains 13 residues. Trimming stripped 1 base from V and 7 bases from J, with 7 bases between. The CDR3 is CASSPQQGEKLFF. The CDR3 DNA reads as TGTGCCAGCTCACCACAGCAGGGTGAAAAACTGTTTTTT.

The J gene is TRBJ1-1, the V gene TRBV18; D is perhaps TRBD1 (6 bases). In germline, CDR1 is KGHSH, CDR2 LQKENI. The CDR3 extends over 15 amino acids. V lost 3 bases and J lost 1, with 12 bases in between. The CDR3 DNA follows: TGTGCCAGCTCACCCAGCAACAGGGAGAACACTGAAGCTTTCTTT. Its translation: CASSPSNRENTEAFF. The variable domain in full, with the rest retrieved from reference TRBV18 and TRBJ1-1, is NAGVMQNPRHLVRRRGQEARLRCSPMKGHSHVYWYRQLPEEGLKFMVYLQKENIIDESGMPKERFSAEFPKEGPSILRIQQVVRGDSAAYFCASSPSNRENTEAFFGQGTRLTVV.

The J gene is TRBJ2-3, the V gene TRBV9, with D unclear. Deletions cut 0 bases from V and 2 bases from J, with 7 bases between. CDR3 length: 14 amino acids. Germline V gives CDR1 SGDLS, CDR2 YYNGEE. The CDR3: CASSVDTFTDTQYF. In DNA form, the CDR3 reads TGTGCCAGCAGCGTAGACACCTTCACAGATACGCAGTATTTT.

This chain uses TRBV5-4 with TRBJ2-5; 12 bases match TRBD2. Per germline, CDR1 SGHNT and CDR2 YYREEE (reference sequence). The CDR3 spans 15 residues. Trimming removed 4 bases from V and 5 bases from J; junction bases left unmatched: 6. CDR3 DNA: TGTGCCAGCAGCCGGACTAGCGGGGCGGGGGAGACCCAGTACTTC. It codes for CASSRTSGAGETQYF. The variable domain in full, completed from reference TRBV5-4 and TRBJ2-5, reads ETGVTQSPTHLIKTRGQQVTLRCSSQSGHNTVSWYQQALGQGPQFIFQYYREEENGRGNFPPRFSGLQFPNYSSELNVNALELDDSALYLCASSRTSGAGETQYFGPGTRLLVL.

The chain uses TRBV11-2 and TRBJ1-2, with 8 bases lining up with TRBD1. V lost 5 bases to trimming and J lost 8 bases; unmatched junction nucleotides: 10. The CDR3 is 14 amino acids. CDR1 is SGHAT, CDR2 FQNNGV, per germline. CDR3 sequence: CASSARTGRVGYTF. In DNA, the CDR3 is TGTGCCAGCAGCGCCCGGACAGGGCGGGTAGGCTACACCTTC. Together with reference TRBV11-2 and TRBJ1-2, the CDR3 gives the full variable domain: EAGVAQSPRYKIIEKRQSVAFWCNPISGHATLYWYQQILGQGPKLLIQFQNNGVVDDSQLPKDRFSAERLKGVDSTLKIQPAKLEDSAVYLCASSARTGRVGYTFGSGTRLTVV.

The chain combines TRBV7-6 with TRBJ2-7; 8 positions agree with TRBD1. The CDR3 has 14 residues. The V gene's germline CDR1 is SGHVS and CDR2 FNYEAQ. J was trimmed by 3 bases and V by 5 bases; bases with no gene match: 6. The CDR3 protein is CASSPRDRYYEQYF. In nucleotides, the CDR3 is TGTGCCAGCAGCCCCCGGGACAGGTACTACGAGCAGTACTTC.

This chain links TRBV5-1 with TRBJ2-1; no clear D gene. The CDR3 loop spans 15 amino acids. Germline loops: CDR1 SGHRS, CDR2 YFSETQ. V lost 0 bases and J lost 0, with 7 bases in between. CDR3 residues: CASSLVPDSYNEQFF. CDR3 nucleotides: TGCGCCAGCAGCTTGGTTCCAGACTCCTACAATGAGCAGTTCTTC.

The V gene is TRBV12-5, the J gene TRBJ2-1; unclear D gene. Germline CDR1 is LGHNT and CDR2 is FRNRAP. Trimming stripped 4 bases from V and 10 bases from J, with 11 bases between. The CDR3 totals 12 residues. CDR3 sequence (DNA): TGTGCTAGTGGTTCCTTTCCTGGCGAGCAGTTCTTC. Translation: CASGSFPGEQFF.

This clone was detected a few times. In DNA form, the CDR3 reads TGTGCCAGAAGCTTATCTCGAGCGGGAGGGCCCCACAATGAGCAGTTCTTC. Protein: CARSLSRAGGPHNEQFF. The chain combines TRBV5-3 with TRBJ2-1; 10 bases agree with TRBD2. TRBV5-3 is reported as an ORF; its role is uncertain. The CDR3 has 17 residues. Unmatched junction bases numbered 10, after V lost 2 bases and J lost 5 bases.